This entry lists 10 T cell receptor beta chains sequenced from one sample in a study of OX40 agonist ivuxolimab in advanced cancers. Sequencing used immunoSEQ multiplex PCR; TCRdb keeps in-frame clones, though not all of them. The sample has approximately 72,000 clones; roughly 84% are singletons. Material: CD4+ or CD8+ T cells sorted from blood, obtained in a trial of the OX40 agonist ivuxolimab. Source of these receptors: an adult with an advanced solid tumor such as melanoma, head and neck, liver or kidney cancer.

The chain uses TRBV7-9 and TRBJ2-2; unclear D gene. Germline loops: CDR1 SEHNR, CDR2 FQNEAQ (reference sequence). Between the trimmed V and J ends, which lost 0 bases and 5 bases, there was a span of 10 bases. This CDR3 comprises 15 residues. Here the CDR3 DNA reads TGTGCCAGCAGCTTAGCTGCTCCGCGGACCGGGGAGCTGTTTTTT. This codes for CASSLAAPRTGELFF.

This clone was seen only once. The V call is TRBV6-1, the J call TRBJ1-1; D is possibly TRBD1 (6 bases). CDR3 length equals 12 residues. V dropped 5 bases and J dropped 5 bases, with 9 bases sitting between them. Germline V CDR1 and CDR2: MNHNS, SASEGT. This CDR3 is CASSSTGTEAFF. The CDR3 DNA reads TGTGCCAGCAGTTCGACAGGAACTGAAGCTTTCTTT.

The chain is built from TRBV13 and TRBJ1-5, with D perhaps TRBD1 (6 bases). The V end was cut by 0 bases, the J end by 6 bases, with 12 bases between. The CDR3 runs to 15 residues. Per the germline V gene, CDR1 is PRHDT and CDR2 is FYEKMQ (reference sequence). The CDR3 sequence is CASSLGRKGGQPQHF. DNA for the CDR3: TGTGCCAGCAGCTTAGGCAGGAAAGGGGGTCAGCCCCAGCATTTT.

V gene TRBV6-1 combines with J gene TRBJ2-7; D uncertain. The CDR3 has 15 residues. Deletions cut 3 bases from V and 7 bases from J, with 19 bases between. CDR1 is MNHNS, CDR2 SASEGT, per germline. The CDR3 sequence: CASSERRLLSGEQYF. Here the CDR3 DNA reads TGTGCCAGCAGTGAGCGGCGTCTATTGTCGGGTGAGCAGTACTTC.

The chain carries TRBV2 and TRBJ1-2; no clear D. This CDR3 region has 15 residues. Trimming left V 3 bases short and J 4 bases short, with 15 bases between. The germline CDR1 and CDR2 sequences are SNHLY and FYNNEI. The DNA for the CDR3 is TGTGCCAGCAGTGAGGAGACCAGACCAGCCTATGGCTACACCTTC. Encoded protein: CASSEETRPAYGYTF.

V is TRBV10-3 and J is TRBJ2-7; 8 bases match TRBD1. The CDR3 is made up of 14 amino acids. The germline gives CDR1 ENHRY, CDR2 SYGVKD. Germline trimming cut 7 bases from V and 3 bases from J; bases unmatched to any gene: 8. The CDR3 DNA sequence: TGTGCCATCAAACCCGCAGGGGGCTTCTACGAGCAGTACTTC. Translated, it gives CAIKPAGGFYEQYF.

The CDR3 DNA sequence: TGTGCCAGTAGTACTGCGGGGAGGGGCACTGAAGCTTTCTTT. Its translation: CASSTAGRGTEAFF. V is TRBV19 and J is TRBJ1-1, with D maybe TRBD1 (5 bases). With 4 bases removed from V and 4 bases from J, the gap between germline ends came to 13 bases. The CDR3 is 14 residues long. Germline V gives CDR1 LNHDA, CDR2 SQIVND (reference sequence).

This chain joins TRBV7-8 and TRBJ1-4; weak D call: TRBD1 (6 bases). This CDR3 is built from 16 residues. Trimming removed 5 bases from V and 4 bases from J, with 17 bases in between. Germline V gene lookup returns CDR1 SGHVS and CDR2 FQNEAQ. The CDR3 bases are TGTGCCAGCAGCACCGTCGGAGGGGGAGTTAATGAAAAACTGTTTTTT. Amino acid sequence: CASSTVGGGVNEKLFF.

This clone occurred a few times. V and J are TRBV9 and TRBJ1-4, with TRBD1 matching over 8 bases. CDR3 length: 14 residues. V was clipped by 4 bases and J by 7 bases; unmatched bases: 6. The germline V gene has CDR1 SGDLS and CDR2 YYNGEE. CDR3 loop: CASSLSQGAEKLFF. In nucleotides, the CDR3 is TGTGCCAGCAGCTTGTCGCAGGGGGCTGAAAAACTGTTTTTT.

The rearrangement links TRBV11-2 to TRBJ2-7, with D possibly matching TRBD1 (6 bases). V dropped 1 base and J dropped 5 bases, with 12 bases sitting between them. The CDR3 totals 14 residues. The germline V gene encodes CDR1 SGHAT and CDR2 FQNNGV. The CDR3 region has the DNA TGTGCCAGCAGCTTAGCAGGGGTCGTAAACGAGCAGTACTTC. Translated, it gives CASSLAGVVNEQYF.